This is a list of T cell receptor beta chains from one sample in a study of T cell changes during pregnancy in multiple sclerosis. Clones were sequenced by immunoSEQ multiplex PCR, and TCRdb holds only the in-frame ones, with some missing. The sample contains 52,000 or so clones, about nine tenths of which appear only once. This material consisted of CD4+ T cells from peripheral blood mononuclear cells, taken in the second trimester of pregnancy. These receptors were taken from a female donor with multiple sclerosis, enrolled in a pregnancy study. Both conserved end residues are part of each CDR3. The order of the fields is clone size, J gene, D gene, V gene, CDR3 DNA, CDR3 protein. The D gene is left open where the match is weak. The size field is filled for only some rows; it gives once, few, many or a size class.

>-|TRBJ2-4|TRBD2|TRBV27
TGTGCCAGCAGGCAGGGAGGGAAAGGGGACATTCAGTACTTC
CASRQGGKGDIQYF
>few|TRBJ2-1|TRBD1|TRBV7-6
TGTGCCAGCAGCTTATTTTTCTTGGAGACAGGGGTCAATGAGCAGTTCTTC
CASSLFFLETGVNEQFF
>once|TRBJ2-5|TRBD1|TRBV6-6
TGTGCCAGCAGCGCCCCCGGGACAGGGAAGGAGACCCAGTACTTC
CASSAPGTGKETQYF
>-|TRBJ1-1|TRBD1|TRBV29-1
TGCAGCATCTGGGACAGGGGAGACACTGAAGCTTTCTTT
CSIWDRGDTEAFF
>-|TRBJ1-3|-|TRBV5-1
TGCGCCAGCAGCTTGGATCATTCTGGAAACACCATATATTTT
CASSLDHSGNTIYF
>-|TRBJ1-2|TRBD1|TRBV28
TGTGCCACGCGGACAGGGAACGAATATGGCTACACCTTC
CATRTGNEYGYTF
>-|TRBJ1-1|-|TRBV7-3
TGTGCCAGCAGCGGCGGGGGAGAAGCTTTCTTT
CASSGGGEAFF
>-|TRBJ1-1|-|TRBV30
TGTGCCTGGACCACTCCGGGGGAGGCGGCTTTCTTT
CAWTTPGEAAFF
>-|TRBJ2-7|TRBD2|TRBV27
TGTGCCAGCAGTAAACTAGCGGGGGTCCCCGGGGCCTACGAGCAGTACTTC
CASSKLAGVPGAYEQYF
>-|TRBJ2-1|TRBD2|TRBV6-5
TGTGCCAGCAGTCTCCCAAGCGGGAGGGAGCAGTTCTTC
CASSLPSGREQFF
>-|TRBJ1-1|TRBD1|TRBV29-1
TGCAGCGTCGCGGACAGGGGGCTTACTGAAGCTTTCTTT
CSVADRGLTEAFF
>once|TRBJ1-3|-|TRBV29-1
TGCAGCGTGCGGGACCGAAGTGGAAACACCATATATTTT
CSVRDRSGNTIYF
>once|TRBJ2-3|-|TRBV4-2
TGTGCCAGCAGCCAAGACCTCATGGGGGCCACAGATACGCAGTATTTT
CASSQDLMGATDTQYF
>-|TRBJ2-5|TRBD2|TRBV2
TGTGCCAGCAACTACTTCCATGGACTAGCGGGGGGGCAAGAGACCCAGTACTTC
CASNYFHGLAGGQETQYF
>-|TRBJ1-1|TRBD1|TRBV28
TGTGCCAGCAGTTTTTTCTACGGACAGGGAGGAACTGAAGCTTTCTTT
CASSFFYGQGGTEAFF
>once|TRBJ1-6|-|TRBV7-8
TGTGCCAGCAGCTTAGTTATCTCAGGTCTGGCGTATTCACCCCTCCACTTT
CASSLVISGLAYSPLHF
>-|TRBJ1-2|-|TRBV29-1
TGCAGCGTTGATGGGGCCTTAGGTGGCTACACCTTC
CSVDGALGGYTF
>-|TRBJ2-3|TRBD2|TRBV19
TGTGCCAGTAGTATAGGGGCGGGGGGCCGCACAGATACGCAGTATTTT
CASSIGAGGRTDTQYF
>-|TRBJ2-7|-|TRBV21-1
TGTGCCAGCAGCAACCTTTGGGACACGGAATACTACGAGCAGTACTTC
CASSNLWDTEYYEQYF
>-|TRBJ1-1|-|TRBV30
TGTGCCTGGAGTGTATCGAGTGACACTGAAGCTTTCTTT
CAWSVSSDTEAFF
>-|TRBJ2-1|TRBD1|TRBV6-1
TGTGCCAGCAGTGAATTGGGACAGGGTTACAATGAGCAGTTCTTC
CASSELGQGYNEQFF
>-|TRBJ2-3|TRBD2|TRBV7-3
TGTGCCAGCAGCGCAGCGGGAGGCACAGATACGCAGTATTTT
CASSAAGGTDTQYF
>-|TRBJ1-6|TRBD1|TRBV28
TGTGCCAGCAGCTCGGGACAGGGTGACTCACCCCTCCACTTT
CASSSGQGDSPLHF
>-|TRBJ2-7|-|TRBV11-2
TGTGCCAGCAGTCCCCATCGGGCAGGTCAAGGAGGTGAGCAGTACTTC
CASSPHRAGQGGEQYF
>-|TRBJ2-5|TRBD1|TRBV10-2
TGCGCCAGCGGGGACAGGGTGCAAGAGACCCAGTACTTC
CASGDRVQETQYF
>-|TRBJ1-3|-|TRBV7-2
TGTGCCAGCAGCCCCGGAGAAGTGGCTGGAAACACCATATATTTT
CASSPGEVAGNTIYF
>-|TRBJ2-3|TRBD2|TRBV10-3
TGTGCCATCAGTGCCGGGGGAGGGACAGATACGCAGTATTTT
CAISAGGGTDTQYF
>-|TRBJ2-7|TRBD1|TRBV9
TGTGCCAGCAGCTTCAGGACAGGGGGCTACGAGCAGTACTTC
CASSFRTGGYEQYF
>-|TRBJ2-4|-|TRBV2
TGTGCCAGCAGTGAACTAGAGTTAGCCAAAAACATTCAGTACTTC
CASSELELAKNIQYF
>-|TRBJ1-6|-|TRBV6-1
TGTGCCAGCAGTGAAGGCAGGGTCAATTCACCCCTCCACTTT
CASSEGRVNSPLHF
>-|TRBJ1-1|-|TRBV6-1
TGTGCCTATAGACAGGTGGGGAACACTGAAGCTTTCTTT
CAYRQVGNTEAFF
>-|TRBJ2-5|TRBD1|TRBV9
TGTGCCAGCAGCGTAGAGTCGACAGGGGTTTGGGAGACCCAGTACTTC
CASSVESTGVWETQYF
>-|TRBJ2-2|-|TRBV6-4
TGTGCCATACAGGGCGCCGGGGAGCTGTTTTTT
CAIQGAGELFF
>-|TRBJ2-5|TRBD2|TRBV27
TGTGCCAGCAGTTTACTAGCGGGGGCGTCGCGGGAGACCCAGTACTTC
CASSLLAGASRETQYF
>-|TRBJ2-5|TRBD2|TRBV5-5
TGTGCCAGCAGCTTGGATGGGGTCCTAGCGGGCCACCCCGAGACCCAGTACTTC
CASSLDGVLAGHPETQYF
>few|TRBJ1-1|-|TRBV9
TGTGCCAGCAGCGTAATAGCAGAGAACACTGAAGCTTTCTTT
CASSVIAENTEAFF
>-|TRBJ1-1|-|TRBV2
TGTGCCAGCAGGGAGGGCAGAGATAACACTGAAGCTTTCTTT
CASREGRDNTEAFF
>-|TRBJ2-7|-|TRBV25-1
TGTGCCACCCAGGGCGTTGGGGTGCGCGAGCAGTACTTC
CATQGVGVREQYF
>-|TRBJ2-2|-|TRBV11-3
TGTGCCAGCAGCTTAGAAGCTAGAGGCACCGGGGAGCTGTTTTTT
CASSLEARGTGELFF
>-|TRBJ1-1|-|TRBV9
TGTGCCAGCAGCGTAGTGAATGGGGCAGTCACTGAAGCTTTCTTT
CASSVVNGAVTEAFF
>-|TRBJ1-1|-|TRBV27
TGTGCCAGCAGTTTGGGTGGAGGATACACTGAAGCTTTCTTT
CASSLGGGYTEAFF
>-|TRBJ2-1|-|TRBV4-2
TGTGCCAGCAGCCAACCCACGGGGGGCGCGATTGAGCAGTTCTTC
CASSQPTGGAIEQFF
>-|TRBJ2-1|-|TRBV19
TGTGCCAGTACCGAGACTTTTCCCTCCTACAATGAGCAGTTCTTC
CASTETFPSYNEQFF
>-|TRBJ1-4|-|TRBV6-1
TGTGCCAGCAGTGAAGAACCGCCGAGAAAAAAACTGTTTTTT
CASSEEPPRKKLFF
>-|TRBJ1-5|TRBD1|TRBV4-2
TGTGCCAGCAGTACCCAGGGGGCTGGCGGCAATCAGCCCCAGCATTTT
CASSTQGAGGNQPQHF
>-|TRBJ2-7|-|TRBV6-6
TGTGCCAGCAGCGATCCCAGGGCCTACGAGCAGTACTTC
CASSDPRAYEQYF
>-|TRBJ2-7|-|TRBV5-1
TGCGCCAGCAGCTGGAGCGGTGCGACCTACGAGCAGTACTTC
CASSWSGATYEQYF
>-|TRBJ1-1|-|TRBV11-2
TGTGCCAGCAGCTTGAACTCTAAGACTGAAGCTTTCTTT
CASSLNSKTEAFF
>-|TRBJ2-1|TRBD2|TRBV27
TGTGCCAGCACCCTAAAGGGACTAGCCGCCGATGAGCAGTTCTTC
CASTLKGLAADEQFF
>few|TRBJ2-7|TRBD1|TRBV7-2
TGTGCCAGCAGCCGACAGGGGGCGTACGAGCAGTACTTC
CASSRQGAYEQYF